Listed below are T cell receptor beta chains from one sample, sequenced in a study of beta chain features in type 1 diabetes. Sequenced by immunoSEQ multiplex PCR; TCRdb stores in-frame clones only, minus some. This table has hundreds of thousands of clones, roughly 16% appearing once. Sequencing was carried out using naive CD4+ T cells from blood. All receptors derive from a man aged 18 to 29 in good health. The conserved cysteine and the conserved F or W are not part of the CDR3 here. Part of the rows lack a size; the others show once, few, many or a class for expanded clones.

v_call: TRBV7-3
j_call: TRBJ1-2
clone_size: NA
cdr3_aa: ASSTTGRHPYGYT

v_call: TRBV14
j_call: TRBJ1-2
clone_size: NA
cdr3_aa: ASSQDIDRPSGYT

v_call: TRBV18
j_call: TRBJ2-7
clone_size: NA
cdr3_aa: ASSRNTGQLLSYEQY

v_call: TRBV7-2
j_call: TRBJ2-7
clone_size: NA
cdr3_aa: ASSLEWAGMRQY

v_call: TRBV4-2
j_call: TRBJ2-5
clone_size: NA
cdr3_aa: ASSQRGGAETQY

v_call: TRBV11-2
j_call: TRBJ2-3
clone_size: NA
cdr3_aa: ASSPGWGRSTDTQY

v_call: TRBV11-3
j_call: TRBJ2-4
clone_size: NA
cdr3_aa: ASSLPLAGGGGNIQY

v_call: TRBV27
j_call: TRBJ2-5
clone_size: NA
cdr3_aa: ASSPKGTKETQY

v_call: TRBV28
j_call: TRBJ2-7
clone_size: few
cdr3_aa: ASYGQGYTYEQY

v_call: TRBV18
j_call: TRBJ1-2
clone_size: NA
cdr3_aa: ASSQSDGIYGYT

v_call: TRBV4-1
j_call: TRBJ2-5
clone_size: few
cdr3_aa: ASSHPQETQY

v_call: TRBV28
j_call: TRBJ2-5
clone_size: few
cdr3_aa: ASQTGGIKETQY

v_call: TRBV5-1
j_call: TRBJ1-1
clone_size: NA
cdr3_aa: ASSWDRQNTEAF

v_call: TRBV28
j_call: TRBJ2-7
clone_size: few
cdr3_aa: ASRLAGGSYEQY

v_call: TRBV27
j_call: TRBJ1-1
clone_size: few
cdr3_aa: ASSLVDSTFTKAF

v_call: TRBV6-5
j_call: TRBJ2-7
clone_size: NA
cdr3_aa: ASSSPTSGVTYEQY

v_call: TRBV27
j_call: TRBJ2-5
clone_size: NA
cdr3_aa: ASSRKETQY

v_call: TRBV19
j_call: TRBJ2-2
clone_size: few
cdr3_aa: ASSIKPFTGELF

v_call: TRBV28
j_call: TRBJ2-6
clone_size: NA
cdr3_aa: ASTPGRANVLT

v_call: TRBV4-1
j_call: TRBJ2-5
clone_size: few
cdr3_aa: ASSQDPATSSGQETQY

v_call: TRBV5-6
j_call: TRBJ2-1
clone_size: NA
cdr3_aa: ASKARPTPGEQF

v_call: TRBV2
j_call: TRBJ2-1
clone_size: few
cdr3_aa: ASRALAEPYNEQF

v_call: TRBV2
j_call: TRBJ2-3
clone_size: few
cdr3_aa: ASSGQGIYTDTQY

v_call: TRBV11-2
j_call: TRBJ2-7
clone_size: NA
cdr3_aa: ASSLGPAGNEQY

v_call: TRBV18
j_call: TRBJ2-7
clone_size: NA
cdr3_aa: ASSQLYEQY

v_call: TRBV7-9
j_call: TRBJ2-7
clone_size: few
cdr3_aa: ASSRRDRTFPGYEQY

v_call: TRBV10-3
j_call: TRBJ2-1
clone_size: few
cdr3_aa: AISGGYNEQF

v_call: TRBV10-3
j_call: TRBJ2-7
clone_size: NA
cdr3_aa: AIRGQGSSYEQY

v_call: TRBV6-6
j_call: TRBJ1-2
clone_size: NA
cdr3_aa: ASSLAGATYGYT

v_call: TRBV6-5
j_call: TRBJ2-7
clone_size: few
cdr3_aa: ASSYQGGIPYEQY

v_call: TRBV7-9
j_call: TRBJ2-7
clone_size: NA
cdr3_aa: ASSLSRGSDEQY

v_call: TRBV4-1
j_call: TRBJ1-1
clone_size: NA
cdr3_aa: ASSLLGKGAF

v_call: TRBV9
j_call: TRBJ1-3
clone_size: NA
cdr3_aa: ASSVDSGNTIY

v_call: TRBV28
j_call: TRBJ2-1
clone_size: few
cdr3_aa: ASSPVAGGDNEQF

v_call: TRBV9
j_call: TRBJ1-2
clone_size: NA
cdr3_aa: ASSPRTSGGYT

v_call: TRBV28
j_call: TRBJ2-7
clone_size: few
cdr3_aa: ASRVVGQGRYEQY

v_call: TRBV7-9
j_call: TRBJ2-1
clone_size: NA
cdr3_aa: ASTRGANNEQF

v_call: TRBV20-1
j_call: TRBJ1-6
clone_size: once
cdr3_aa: SAMGGATLH